Below, 8 T cell receptor beta chains from the same sample are listed, as sequenced in a study of human T cells and chemical hapten exposure. TCRdb itself ran the RACE reads through MiXCR, one entry per CDR3 protein. Among some 89,000 distinct CDR3 sequences, roughly a tenth were seen once, and the ten largest hold under 2.5%. The time point: patch test 2, 6 weeks after DPC sensitization. The treatment was: therapeutic diphenylcyclopropenone sensitization with weekly scalp DPC. The specimen was whole blood, collected in connection with sensitization to the hapten diphenylcyclopropenone (DPC). The origin of the receptors is a woman in her 30s with alopecia areata. Some clones in this sample may be carry-over from other donors' samples.

Ten or more counts support this clonotype. This chain uses TRBV29-1 with TRBJ2-3; D may be TRBD1 (6 bases). The CDR3 runs to 13 residues. Germline lookup yields CDR1 SQVTM and CDR2 ANQGSEA. V lost 4 bases to trimming and J lost 1 base, with 9 bases between them. CDR3 DNA sequence: TGCAGCGTTGGGGCAGGGGGCACAGATACGCAGTATTTT. Its protein product is CSVGAGGTDTQYF.

This clonotype turned up a few times. The chain joins TRBV9 to TRBJ2-2, with D unresolved. This CDR3 is built from 13 residues. V lost 5 bases, J lost 5 bases, and 10 bases lay in between. Germline V gene lookup returns CDR1 SGDLS and CDR2 YYNGEE. The CDR3 sequence is CASSPAWTGELFF. The DNA for the CDR3 is TGTGCCAGCAGTCCTGCTTGGACCGGGGAGCTGTTTTTT.

In its sample, this clonotype was seen many times. The CDR3 DNA follows: TGTGCCAGCAGCCAACCTGGACACTCCCGGAGGTACGAGCAGTACTTC. It encodes CASSQPGHSRRYEQYF. This sequence joins TRBV4-2 and TRBJ2-7; D may correspond to TRBD1 or TRBD2 (5 bases each). Germline lookup yields CDR1 LGHNA and CDR2 YNFKEQ. CDR3 length: 16 amino acids. V lost 2 bases and J 4 bases, leaving 18 bases between the germline ends.

This clonotype has just a few counts. The chain joins TRBV12-3 or TRBV12-4 to TRBJ2-1, with 8 bases fitting TRBD2. CDR3 size: 16 residues. The V and J ends lost 5 bases and 5 bases, in that order; junction bases with no gene match: 11. CDR3 protein: CASSPPLAGNDNEQFF. CDR3 DNA sequence: TGTGCCAGCAGTCCCCCCTTAGCGGGGAACGACAATGAGCAGTTCTTC.

This clonotype was counted between two and nine times. J is TRBJ2-1 and V is TRBV7-2; 8 positions match TRBD2. V dropped 3 bases and J dropped 4; count of bases not matched to a gene: 11. Germline loops: CDR1 SGHTA, CDR2 FQGNSA. The CDR3 spans 17 residues. The CDR3 DNA is TGTGCCAGCAGCTTCACGACCGGGACTAGTATGTACAATGAGCAGTTCTTC. Translation gives CASSFTTGTSMYNEQFF.

This clonotype was counted many times. The chain couples TRBV7-2 to TRBJ1-6; D uncertain. Germline values: CDR1 SGHTA, CDR2 FQGNSA. The CDR3 totals 16 residues. Trimming took 10 bases from V and 0 from J, leaving 16 bases between them. The CDR3 region has the DNA TGTGCCATCTCGGGAGCTGCGGCCTCCTATAATTCACCCCTCCACTTT. Translating it yields CAISGAAASYNSPLHF.

The chain recombines TRBV3-1 with TRBJ2-7, with D possibly being TRBD1 (6 bases). The germline CDR1 and CDR2 sequences are LGHDT and YNNKEL (reference sequence). The CDR3 loop spans 13 amino acids. V lost 6 bases to trimming and J lost 4 bases, with 13 bases between them. CDR3 residues: CASSLNREYEQYF. The CDR3 coding sequence is TGTGCCAGCAGTCTAAACAGGGAGTACGAGCAGTACTTC.

This clonotype came up a few times. V gene TRBV2 combines with J gene TRBJ2-3, with D possibly TRBD1 on 6 matching bases. Germline CDR1 reads SNHLY; CDR2 reads FYNNEI. The CDR3 sequence is 16 residues long. The ends were cut back, 4 bases at V and 6 bases at J, with 20 bases in the middle. CDR3 in amino acids: CASSGGGRTRSDTQYF. The CDR3 bases are TGTGCCAGCAGTGGAGGGGGTCGGACCCGATCGGATACGCAGTATTTT.